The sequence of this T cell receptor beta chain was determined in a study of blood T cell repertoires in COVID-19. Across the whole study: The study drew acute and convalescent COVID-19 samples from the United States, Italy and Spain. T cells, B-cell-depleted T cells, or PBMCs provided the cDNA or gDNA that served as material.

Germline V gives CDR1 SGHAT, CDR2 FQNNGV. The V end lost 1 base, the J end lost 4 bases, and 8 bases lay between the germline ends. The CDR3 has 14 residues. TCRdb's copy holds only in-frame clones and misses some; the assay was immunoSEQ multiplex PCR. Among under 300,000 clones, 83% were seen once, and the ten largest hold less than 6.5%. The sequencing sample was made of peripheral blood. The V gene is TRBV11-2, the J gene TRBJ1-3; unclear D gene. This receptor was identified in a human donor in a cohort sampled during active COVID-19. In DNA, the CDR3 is TGTGCCAGCAGCTTAGGTTCCGTGGGAAACACCATATATTTT. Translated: CASSLGSVGNTIYF.